This T cell receptor beta chain appears in the sequencing data of a study of T cell responses to AZD1222 COVID-19 vaccine. Findings and limits, study-wide: The study found vaccine-associated CD4 TCRs spanning spike, dominant at 160-218 and 743-854. It was only after the peak T cell response that any repertoires were sampled. Variant regions that are unmutated are reportedly the target of nearly half of spike-specific TCRs. Spike-specific TCR repertoires showed rising breadth and depth after two AZD1222 doses.

A word on this clone: Its antigen is still unknown.

CDR1 and CDR2 (germline): MGHRA, YSYEKL. This CDR3 region has 15 residues. The germline V and J ends were trimmed by 4 bases and 0 bases, with 10 bases remaining between them. Clones were read by immunoSEQ multiplex PCR, and TCRdb kept only the in-frame ones, dropping some. The sample has about 120,000 clones; about 88% are singletons. The V and J genes are TRBV4-1 and TRBJ1-3; D is uncertain. The receptor was derived from an adult who received the AZD1222 COVID-19 vaccine. Specimen: peripheral blood, collected 28 days after the second AZD1222 dose. The CDR3 is CASSPTRGSGNTIYF. The CDR3 region has the DNA TGCGCCAGCAGCCCTACTCGCGGCTCTGGAAACACCATATATTTT.